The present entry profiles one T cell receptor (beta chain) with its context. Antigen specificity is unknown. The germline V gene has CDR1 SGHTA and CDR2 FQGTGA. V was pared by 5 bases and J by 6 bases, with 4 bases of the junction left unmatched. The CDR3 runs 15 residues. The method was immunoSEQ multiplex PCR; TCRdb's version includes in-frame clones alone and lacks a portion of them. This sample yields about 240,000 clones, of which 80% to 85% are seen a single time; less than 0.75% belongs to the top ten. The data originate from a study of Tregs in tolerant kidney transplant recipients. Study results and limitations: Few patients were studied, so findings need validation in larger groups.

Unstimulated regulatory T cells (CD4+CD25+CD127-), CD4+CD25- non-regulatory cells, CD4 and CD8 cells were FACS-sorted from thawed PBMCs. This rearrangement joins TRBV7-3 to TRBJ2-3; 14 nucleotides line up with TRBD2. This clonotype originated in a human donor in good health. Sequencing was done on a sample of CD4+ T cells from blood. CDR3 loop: CASSPGTSGGDTQYF. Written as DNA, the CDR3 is TGTGCCAGCAGCCCTGGGACTAGCGGGGGTGATACGCAGTATTTT.